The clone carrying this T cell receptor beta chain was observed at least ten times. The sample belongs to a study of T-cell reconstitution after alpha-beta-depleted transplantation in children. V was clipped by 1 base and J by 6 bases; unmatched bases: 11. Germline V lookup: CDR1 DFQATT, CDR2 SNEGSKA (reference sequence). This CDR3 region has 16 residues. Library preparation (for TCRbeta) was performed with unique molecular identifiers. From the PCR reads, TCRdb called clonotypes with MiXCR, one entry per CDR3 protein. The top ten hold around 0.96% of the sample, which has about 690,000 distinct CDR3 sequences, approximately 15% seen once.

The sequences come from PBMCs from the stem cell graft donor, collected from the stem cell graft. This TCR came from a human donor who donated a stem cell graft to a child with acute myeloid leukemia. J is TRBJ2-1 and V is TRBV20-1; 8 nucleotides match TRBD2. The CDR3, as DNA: TGCAGTGCTAGAGGTCGCCAGCGGGGGACGGGCAATGAGCAGTTCTTC. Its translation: CSARGRQRGTGNEQFF.